These 14 T cell receptor beta chains were all obtained from the same sample, sequenced in a study of Graves' ophthalmopathy and Graves' hyperthyroidism. RNA transcripts served as template for amplifying TCR beta CDR3 sequences. RT-PCR was first run with HTBI primers, then multiplex PCR in a second round. TCRdb processed the multiplex PCR reads anew with MiXCR; each CDR3 protein has one entry. The sample has about 220,000 distinct CDR3 sequences; 20% to 25% are singletons. The sample consisted of peripheral blood. The receptors shown here come from a woman aged 45-65 years with Graves' ophthalmopathy.

V is TRBV11-2 and J is TRBJ2-7; D perhaps matches TRBD2 (6 bases). In germline, CDR1 is SGHAT, CDR2 FQNNGV. The V end lost 3 bases, the J end lost 6 bases, and 9 bases lay between the germline ends. The CDR3 runs 12 residues. The CDR3 DNA reads TGTGCCAGCAGCTTTTCGGGACTCGAGCAGTACTTC. Translating it yields CASSFSGLEQYF.

This clonotype appeared many times. This chain joins TRBV19 and TRBJ2-6; D may match TRBD1 or TRBD2 (5 bases each). The CDR3 runs to 19 residues. Trimming cost V 3 bases and J 0 bases, with 18 bases left between them. Per germline, CDR1 LNHDA and CDR2 SQIVND (reference sequence). The CDR3, as DNA: TGTGCCAGTAGTATCCGGGGACCGATGTTCGGCTCTGGGGCCAACGTCCTGACTTTC. Translation gives CASSIRGPMFGSGANVLTF.

There are many counts of this clonotype. The V gene is TRBV2, the J gene TRBJ2-2; D is unclear. V lost 7 bases and J 0 bases, leaving 9 bases between the germline ends. CDR3 length: 14 amino acids. CDR1 and CDR2 from the germline V gene are SNHLY and FYNNEI. CDR3: CASIARPNTGELFF. The CDR3 DNA reads as TGTGCCAGCATCGCGAGACCGAACACCGGGGAGCTGTTTTTT.

This clonotype was observed at least ten times. The rearrangement links TRBV19 to TRBJ2-5; 7 bases line up with TRBD1. V gave up 8 bases and J gave up 6 bases; unmatched junction bases: 9. Germline loops: CDR1 LNHDA, CDR2 SQIVND (reference sequence). The CDR3 consists of 13 residues. CDR3 in amino acids: CASATGTRQTQYF. The CDR3 nucleotides are TGTGCCAGTGCGACAGGGACGCGTCAGACCCAGTACTTC.

This clonotype has a count of ten or more. The chain is built from TRBV4-2 and TRBJ2-2; TRBD2 agrees at 9 bases. The CDR3 extends over 17 amino acids. V shed 1 base and J 5 bases; nucleotides not matched to a gene: 8. Germline lookup yields CDR1 LGHNA and CDR2 YNFKEQ. The chain's CDR3 is CASSQVSLAGGTGELFF. In DNA, the CDR3 is TGTGCCAGCAGCCAAGTCTCACTAGCGGGTGGAACCGGGGAGCTGTTTTTT.

This clonotype was seen more than once but under ten times. This chain connects TRBV28 to TRBJ2-7; the D is unclear. Germline assignment: CDR1 MDHEN and CDR2 SYDVKM. The CDR3 covers 12 residues. The V and J ends lost 6 bases and 4 bases respectively, with 10 bases between them. The CDR3 DNA follows: TGTGCCAGCAGCCCGAGACAATACGAGCAGTACTTC. Protein product: CASSPRQYEQYF.

This clonotype was found many times. The V gene is TRBV11-1, the J gene TRBJ2-6; 7 bases fit TRBD1. Germline V CDR1 and CDR2: SGHAT, FQDESV (reference sequence). This CDR3 spans 16 amino acids. The trim removed 3 bases at V and 1 base at J, leaving 3 bases unmatched. The CDR3 protein is CASSFNRGSGANVLTF. CDR3 coding DNA: TGTGCCAGCAGCTTTAACAGGGGATCTGGGGCCAACGTCCTGACTTTC. Combining the CDR3 with reference TRBV11-1 and TRBJ2-6 gives the whole variable domain EAEVAQSPRYKITEKSQAVAFWCDPISGHATLYWYRQILGQGPELLVQFQDESVVDDSQLPKDRFSAERLKGVDSTLKIQPAELGDSAMYLCASSFNRGSGANVLTFGAGSRLTVL.

The rearrangement joins TRBV20-1 to TRBJ2-5; the D is unclear. Trimming took 6 bases from V and 5 from J, leaving 10 bases between them. Germline values: CDR1 DFQATT, CDR2 SNEGSKA (reference sequence). The CDR3 is made up of 11 amino acids. The CDR3 loop is CSAATEETQYF. In DNA, the CDR3 is TGCAGTGCAGCCACCGAGGAGACCCAGTACTTC.

This clonotype was detected ten times or more. The chain links TRBV3-1 to TRBJ2-7; D is unresolved. Germline-derived CDR1 and CDR2 are LGHDT and YNNKEL (reference sequence). The CDR3 has 12 residues. Trimming removed 0 bases from V and 7 bases from J, with 7 bases in between. CDR3 coding DNA: TGTGCCAGCAGCCAAGATCGCCGGGAGCAGTACTTC. Protein sequence: CASSQDRREQYF.

The chain couples TRBV29-1 to TRBJ1-3; no clear D. The germline V gene has CDR1 SQVTM and CDR2 ANQGSEA. CDR3 length equals 13 residues. Deletions cut 2 bases from V and 4 bases from J, with 9 bases between. Here the CDR3 reads CSVEKFLGNTIYF. In DNA, the CDR3 is TGCAGCGTTGAAAAGTTTCTGGGAAACACCATATATTTT.

This clonotype was detected ten times or more. The gene calls are TRBV27 and TRBJ1-5; 10 bases are a match to TRBD1. The length of the CDR3 is 14 residues. Trimming removed 6 bases from V and 6 bases from J; junction bases left unmatched: 5. The germline CDR1 and CDR2 sequences are MNHEY and SMNVEV (reference sequence). Here the CDR3 reads CASRGTGDLQPQHF. The CDR3 region has the DNA TGTGCCAGCAGGGGGACAGGGGATCTTCAGCCCCAGCATTTT.

This clonotype appeared many times. V gene TRBV6-5 combines with J gene TRBJ2-5; 8 nucleotides match TRBD1. Looked up from germline, CDR1 is MNHEY and CDR2 is SVGAGI. With 3 bases clipped from V and 2 bases from J, the junction kept 5 bases outside the gene matches. This CDR3 comprises 15 residues. CDR3 region: CASSYWRQGQETQYF. CDR3 sequence (DNA): TGTGCCAGCAGTTATTGGAGACAGGGGCAAGAGACCCAGTACTTC.

The rearrangement uses TRBV28 and TRBJ2-5, with TRBD1 matching 8 bases. Germline lookup yields CDR1 MDHEN and CDR2 SYDVKM. Trimming at V came to 1 base and at J to 2 bases, leaving 3 bases not matched to a gene. The length of the CDR3 is 15 residues. CDR3 amino acids: CASSLYRGWQETQYF. The DNA of the CDR3 is TGTGCCAGCAGTTTATACAGGGGGTGGCAAGAGACCCAGTACTTC.

This clonotype has ten or more counts. The chain couples TRBV28 to TRBJ1-5; D not certain. V lost 5 bases, J lost 9 bases, and 17 bases lay in between. Germline V gene lookup returns CDR1 MDHEN and CDR2 SYDVKM. The CDR3 has 14 residues. The CDR3 region has the DNA TGTGCCAGCAGTACAAGGGCGGACGGCGCGCCCCAGCATTTT. Translating it yields CASSTRADGAPQHF.